This T cell receptor (beta chain) emerged from a study of technical replicates of blood from a few donors. The V gene's germline CDR1 is SGHDT and CDR2 YYEEEE. This CDR3 is 16 amino acids long. The V end was cut by 1 base, the J end by 0 bases, with 10 bases between. Only in-frame clones appear in the TCRdb table, and some are missing; sequencing was by immunoSEQ multiplex PCR. The sample has roughly 14,000 clones; more than 70% are singletons. The TCR comes from a human donor in good health. The sample consisted of PBMCs. The V gene is TRBV5-6, the J gene TRBJ1-4; D unresolved. In DNA, the CDR3 is TGTGCCAGCAGCTTGCTCGAACTTACAACTAATGAAAAACTGTTTTTT. Residues: CASSLLELTTNEKLFF.